The next 9 T cell receptor beta chains were all read from a single sample in a study of blood T cell repertoires in COVID-19. The data were produced by immunoSEQ multiplex PCR, yet TCRdb's version contains in-frame clones alone and is incomplete. Of more than 200,000 clones detected, approximately 85% appear once; the ten largest clones hold approximately 7.6%. Material for sequencing was peripheral blood. The source is a woman aged 80 or older with COVID-19, enrolled during active disease.

The chain recombines TRBV7-2 with TRBJ2-1, with no clear D. This CDR3 has 15 residues. Germline V CDR1 and CDR2: SGHTA, FQGNSA. Deletions cut 1 base from V and 6 bases from J, with 13 bases between. The CDR3 sequence: CASSLVRLTVNEQFF. The CDR3 nucleotides are TGTGCCAGCAGCTTAGTACGGTTAACGGTCAATGAGCAGTTCTTC.

The genes are TRBV30 and TRBJ1-1; perhaps TRBD1 as D (6 bases). The CDR3 covers 11 residues. Per the germline V gene, CDR1 is GTSNPN and CDR2 is SVGIG (reference sequence). Trimming removed 3 bases at V and 8 bases at J, with 10 bases between. The CDR3 DNA reads as TGTGCCTGGAGCGACGACAGGGAAGCTTTCTTT. It is translated as CAWSDDREAFF. The full variable domain, its missing parts supplied by reference TRBV30 and TRBJ1-1, is SQTIHQWPATLVQPVGSPLSLECTVEGTSNPNLYWYRQAAGRGLQLLFYSVGIGQISSEVPQNLSASRPQDRQFILSSKKLLLSDSGFYLCAWSDDREAFFGQGTRLTVV.

This chain connects TRBV7-3 to TRBJ1-3; the match to TRBD1 covers 7 bases. CDR1 and CDR2 (germline): SGHTA, FQGTGA. CDR3 length equals 13 residues. Trimming cost V 4 bases and J 4 bases; bases outside gene matches: 1. CDR3 sequence: CASSSDRGNTIYF. DNA for the CDR3: TGTGCCAGCAGCTCGGACAGGGGAAACACCATATATTTT.

The chain combines TRBV6-5 with TRBJ1-5; TRBD1 agrees at 9 bases. Germline assignment: CDR1 MNHEY and CDR2 SVGAGI. The CDR3 length is 14 residues. The J segment lost 3 bases and the V segment lost 5 bases, leaving 2 bases of the junction unmatched. CDR3 residues: CASSRDRANQPQHF. DNA of the CDR3: TGTGCCAGCAGTAGGGACAGGGCCAATCAGCCCCAGCATTTT.

The sample holds one count of this clone. The V gene is TRBV5-1, the J gene TRBJ2-5; D ambiguous. This CDR3 has 13 residues. Germline assignment: CDR1 SGHRS and CDR2 YFSETQ. Trimming took 6 bases from V and 4 from J, leaving 13 bases between them. CDR3 in amino acids: CASTLSFPETQYF. CDR3 DNA: TGCGCCAGCACCCTGAGCTTTCCAGAGACCCAGTACTTC.

The chain employs TRBV7-9 and TRBJ2-1, with 7 bases lining up with TRBD1. CDR1 SEHNR and CDR2 FQNEAQ come from the germline V gene (reference sequence). The CDR3 spans 13 residues. Germline trimming cut 5 bases from V and 6 bases from J; bases unmatched to any gene: 4. The CDR3 DNA sequence: TGTGCCAGCAGCATAGGGACAGTCAATGAGCAGTTCTTC. Amino acids: CASSIGTVNEQFF.

In its sample, this clone was seen a few times. The V gene is TRBV7-2, the J gene TRBJ2-5, with 12 positions matching TRBD2. With V trimmed by 3 bases and J by 5 bases, 10 bases remained unmatched. Germline assignment: CDR1 SGHTA and CDR2 FQGNSA. The CDR3 spans 17 residues. The DNA of the CDR3 is TGTGCCAGCAGCTTGGATCTAGCGGGAGGGAGGAGGGAGACCCAGTACTTC. Translated: CASSLDLAGGRRETQYF.

The V call is TRBV15, the J call TRBJ1-2; 7 bases line up with TRBD1. The V and J ends lost 1 base and 2 bases, in that order; junction bases with no gene match: 4. The V gene's germline CDR1 is LNHNV and CDR2 YYDKDF (reference sequence). The CDR3 has 15 amino acids. The CDR3 sequence is CATSRGDRTNYGYTF. CDR3 DNA: TGTGCCACCAGCAGAGGGGACAGAACCAACTATGGCTACACCTTC.

The genes are TRBV4-1 and TRBJ1-4; D unresolved. The CDR3 covers 14 residues. Trimming took 8 bases from V and 0 from J, leaving 10 bases between them. The germline V gene encodes CDR1 MGHRA and CDR2 YSYEKL. This CDR3 is CASSSFATNEKLFF. The CDR3 DNA sequence: TGCGCCAGCTCCAGTTTCGCAACTAATGAAAAACTGTTTTTT.